Each of the 26 T cell receptor beta chains below was sequenced from the same sample in a study of cytomegalovirus exposure and HLA in healthy donors (dated by TCRdb to between 2016 and 2019). The library was prepared using the immunoSEQ multiplex PCR assay. A mixture of 60 forward primers for TCR Vbeta segments and 13 reverse primers for TCR Jbeta segments was used in the multiplex PCR. This immuneACCESS table, as held by TCRdb, lists in-frame sequences with V and J called but not all clones. Of the missing ones, under half trace to an unresolved V gene in checked studies; the others have no known cause. Present in this sample are roughly 110,000 clones, approximately 81% of which were seen just once. Just under 3% of the sample lies in the top ten. Sequencing was done on a sample of PBMCs. The receptors stem from a woman between 18 and 29 years old in good health and CMV-seropositive.

The chain carries TRBV11-1 and TRBJ2-5; tentatively, D is TRBD2 (7 bases). The V end was cut by 4 bases, the J end by 3 bases, with 15 bases between. Germline V gives CDR1 SGHAT, CDR2 FQDESV (reference sequence). The CDR3 contains 15 residues. Here the CDR3 DNA reads TGTGCCAGCAGCTCGGAGGGGGGGCGTAAAGAGACCCAGTACTTC. It specifies CASSSEGGRKETQYF.

The chain uses TRBV9 and TRBJ2-3; D may be TRBD1 (6 bases). Per germline, CDR1 SGDLS and CDR2 YYNGEE. The ends were cut back, 3 bases at V and 2 bases at J, with 10 bases in the middle. The CDR3 contains 14 residues. CDR3 in amino acids: CASSDRDNTDTQYF. The CDR3 DNA reads as TGTGCCAGCAGCGACCGGGACAACACAGATACGCAGTATTTT.

The V and J genes are TRBV5-1 and TRBJ2-5; tentatively, D is TRBD2 (5 bases). CDR3 length equals 15 residues. The germline CDR1 and CDR2 sequences are SGHRS and YFSETQ. V was cut by 2 bases and J by 7 bases, with 18 bases left in between. CDR3 loop: CASSFESSTEGTQYF. The DNA for the CDR3 is TGCGCCAGCAGCTTTGAGTCGTCTACCGAGGGGACCCAGTACTTC.

The count of this clone is one. The chain links TRBV18 to TRBJ2-1; D unclear. V was pared by 2 bases and J by 4 bases, with 12 bases between. CDR3 size: 15 residues. Germline CDR1 reads KGHSH; CDR2 reads LQKENI. The CDR3 reads CASSPTGAGYNEQFF. DNA of the CDR3: TGTGCCAGCTCACCAACCGGCGCCGGGTACAATGAGCAGTTCTTC.

Here the CDR3 reads CASSSVTSGDAYEQYF. CDR3 bases: TGTGCCAGCAGTTCCGTGACTAGCGGGGATGCCTACGAGCAGTACTTC. The J gene is TRBJ2-7, the V gene TRBV7-9; TRBD2 agrees at 11 bases. Trimming took 6 bases from V and 2 from J; bases not matched to a gene: 9. Germline V gene data show CDR1 as SEHNR and CDR2 as FQNEAQ (reference sequence). The CDR3 sequence is 16 residues long.

This clone was counted between two and nine times. The gene calls are TRBV30 and TRBJ2-6; D not resolved. Trimming pared 5 bases from V and 4 bases from J, leaving 9 bases between. The CDR3 sequence is 13 residues long. Germline lookup yields CDR1 GTSNPN and CDR2 SVGIG (reference sequence). The CDR3 loop is CAWESGGANVLTF. The CDR3 nucleotides are TGTGCCTGGGAATCCGGGGGGGCCAACGTCCTGACTTTC.

A word on this clone: Different DNA sequences within this sample yield the same CDR3. V usage is TRBV5-1 and J usage is TRBJ2-7, with D perhaps TRBD1 (5 bases). There are 15 residues in the CDR3. Germline loops: CDR1 SGHRS, CDR2 YFSETQ. The V gene lost 2 bases and the J gene lost 2 bases, with 14 bases spanning the gap. The CDR3 loop is CASSFTGSTAYEQYF. CDR3 DNA: TGCGCCAGCAGCTTTACAGGTTCAACCGCCTACGAGCAGTACTTC. Based on the CDR3 plus reference TRBV5-1 and TRBJ2-7, the full variable domain is KAGVTQTPRYLIKTRGQQVTLSCSPISGHRSVSWYQQTPGQGLQFLFEYFSETQRNKGNFPGRFSGRQFSNSRSEMNVSTLELGDSALYLCASSFTGSTAYEQYFGPGTRLTVT.

This sequence joins TRBV7-9 and TRBJ1-1; D gene ambiguous. This CDR3 comprises 11 residues. Germline V gene sequence: CDR1 SEHNR, CDR2 FQNEAQ (reference sequence). Trimming took 7 bases from V and 1 from J, leaving 4 bases between them. CDR3 amino acids: CASNRNTEAFF. CDR3 bases: TGTGCCAGCAACAGGAACACTGAAGCTTTCTTT. The complete variable domain, with remaining parts taken from reference TRBV7-9 and TRBJ1-1, reads DTGVSQNPRHKITKRGQNVTFRCDPISEHNRLYWYRQTLGQGPEFLTYFQNEAQLEKSRLLSDRFSAERPKGSFSTLEIQRTEQGDSAMYLCASNRNTEAFFGQGTRLTVV.

This chain links TRBV6-5 with TRBJ1-1; D perhaps matches TRBD1 (5 bases). Trimming took 6 bases from V and 0 from J, leaving 11 bases between them. CDR1 and CDR2 (germline): MNHEY, SVGAGI. The CDR3 is 14 residues long. The CDR3 DNA sequence: TGTGCCAGCAGCCCCGGACAAATGAACACTGAAGCTTTCTTT. Protein sequence: CASSPGQMNTEAFF.

This clone was observed a single time. The V call is TRBV4-1, the J call TRBJ1-5; D gene ambiguous. CDR3 length equals 14 residues. Germline CDR1 is MGHRA and CDR2 is YSYEKL. Trimming cost V 0 bases and J 9 bases, with 12 bases left between them. This chain's CDR3 is CASSQDREWWPQHF. Written as DNA, the CDR3 is TGCGCCAGCAGCCAAGATAGAGAGTGGTGGCCCCAGCATTTT.

The rearrangement joins TRBV27 to TRBJ1-3; perhaps TRBD1 as D (5 bases). Germline V gives CDR1 MNHEY, CDR2 SMNVEV (reference sequence). Trimming pared 2 bases from V and 4 bases from J, leaving 9 bases between. This CDR3 has 14 amino acids. CDR3 protein: CASSLGDSGNTIYF. CDR3 in DNA: TGTGCCAGCAGTTTAGGGGACTCCGGAAACACCATATATTTT.

The V call is TRBV7-8, the J call TRBJ2-1, with 8 nucleotides matching TRBD1. The CDR3 runs 15 residues. Germline V gene data show CDR1 as SGHVS and CDR2 as FQNEAQ. With 6 bases clipped from V and 7 bases from J, the junction kept 11 bases outside the gene matches. The CDR3 DNA follows: TGTGCCAGCAGAGCAGGGGGCGCGTCGGGAAATGAGCAGTTCTTC. It yields the protein CASRAGGASGNEQFF.

The V gene is TRBV28, the J gene TRBJ2-7; 8 bases agree with TRBD2. Per the germline V gene, CDR1 is MDHEN and CDR2 is SYDVKM. Losses at the gene ends were 3 bases for V and 5 bases for J; bases not matched to a gene: 9. The CDR3 is made up of 15 amino acids. CDR3 in amino acids: CASSFSSGRKNEQYF. The CDR3 DNA follows: TGTGCCAGCAGTTTCTCAAGCGGGAGAAAGAACGAGCAGTACTTC.

This chain connects TRBV15 to TRBJ2-5; D gene ambiguous. The length of the CDR3 is 16 residues. V dropped 0 bases and J dropped 2 bases, with 13 bases sitting between them. From germline, CDR1 is LNHNV and CDR2 YYDKDF (reference sequence). The CDR3 spells CATSRDSLLQQETQYF. For the CDR3, the DNA is TGTGCCACCAGCAGAGATTCGTTGTTACAGCAAGAGACCCAGTACTTC.

This chain joins TRBV28 and TRBJ2-1; 9 bases align to TRBD2. CDR1 and CDR2 (germline): MDHEN, SYDVKM. The V gene end was trimmed by 5 bases and the J gene end by 6 bases; junction bases not matched to a gene: 11. This CDR3 spans 16 amino acids. CDR3 in amino acids: CASSPLWREGVNEQFF. CDR3 sequence (DNA): TGTGCCAGCAGTCCCCTCTGGCGGGAGGGCGTCAATGAGCAGTTCTTC.

V is TRBV28 and J is TRBJ1-2; D perhaps matches TRBD1 (6 bases). V lost 6 bases to trimming and J lost 8 bases, with 10 bases between them. CDR3 length: 11 residues. From germline, CDR1 is MDHEN and CDR2 SYDVKM. CDR3 in amino acids: CASRDSEGYTF. The CDR3, as DNA: TGTGCCAGCAGGGACAGTGAAGGCTACACCTTC.

This clone was detected a few times. This chain uses TRBV9 with TRBJ2-3; 11 bases align to TRBD2. CDR1 and CDR2 (germline): SGDLS, YYNGEE. V dropped 4 bases and J dropped 1; count of bases not matched to a gene: 2. There are 15 residues in the CDR3. The CDR3 bases are TGTGCCAGCAGCTCGGGACTAGCGGGCACAGATACGCAGTATTTT. Protein product: CASSSGLAGTDTQYF.

V usage is TRBV27 and J usage is TRBJ1-2; tentative D call: TRBD1 (6 bases). The CDR3 spans 14 residues. Germline-derived CDR1 and CDR2 are MNHEY and SMNVEV (reference sequence). V gave up 0 bases and J gave up 4 bases, with 9 bases separating them. The CDR3 coding sequence is TGTGCCAGCAGTTTATCGACAGGCCCCTATGGCTACACCTTC. Residues: CASSLSTGPYGYTF.

This rearrangement joins TRBV2 to TRBJ1-2; D is possibly TRBD1 (6 bases). This CDR3 region has 14 residues. V was pared by 5 bases and J by 4 bases, with 14 bases between. Looked up from germline, CDR1 is SNHLY and CDR2 is FYNNEI. CDR3 amino acids: CASSLGQSAYGYTF. CDR3 bases: TGTGCCAGCAGTTTAGGACAGTCTGCCTATGGCTACACCTTC.

The chain employs TRBV5-1 and TRBJ1-2, with 8 bases fitting TRBD1. The CDR3 length is 16 residues. Trimming at V came to 2 bases and at J to 1 base, leaving 7 bases not matched to a gene. Germline CDR1 is SGHRS and CDR2 is YFSETQ. This CDR3 reads CASSFGGDRGNYGYTF. CDR3 in DNA: TGCGCCAGCAGCTTTGGGGGCGACAGGGGTAACTATGGCTACACCTTC.

J is TRBJ2-7 and V is TRBV7-9, with 9 bases aligning to TRBD2. Germline lookup yields CDR1 SEHNR and CDR2 FQNEAQ (reference sequence). This CDR3 region has 16 residues. The V gene end was trimmed by 5 bases and the J gene end by 6 bases; junction bases not matched to a gene: 14. The CDR3 sequence is CASSLGGLAGNFEQYF. The CDR3 coding sequence is TGTGCCAGCAGCCTCGGGGGCCTAGCGGGAAACTTCGAGCAGTACTTC.

In its sample, this clone was seen once. The chain combines TRBV19 with TRBJ2-4; D perhaps matches TRBD1 (6 bases). The CDR3 contains 14 residues. Trimming took 3 bases from V and 7 from J, leaving 13 bases between them. Germline values: CDR1 LNHDA, CDR2 SQIVND (reference sequence). The DNA of the CDR3 is TGTGCCAGTAGTATCCGGACAGAGTTCAACATTCAGTACTTC. It specifies CASSIRTEFNIQYF.

The rearrangement links TRBV9 to TRBJ1-1; weak D call: TRBD1 (6 bases). The length of the CDR3 is 15 residues. Between the trimmed V and J ends, which lost 0 bases and 0 bases, there was a span of 9 bases. Germline V lookup: CDR1 SGDLS, CDR2 YYNGEE. The CDR3 loop is CASSVATGMNTEAFF. DNA of the CDR3: TGTGCCAGCAGCGTAGCTACAGGGATGAACACTGAAGCTTTCTTT.

The chain employs TRBV2 and TRBJ2-7; 10 bases agree with TRBD2. Germline assignment: CDR1 SNHLY and CDR2 FYNNEI. V lost 3 bases, J lost 4 bases, and 21 bases stayed unmatched. The length of the CDR3 is 20 residues. This CDR3 reads CASSEENRTSGVQAPYEQYF. The CDR3 DNA sequence: TGTGCCAGCAGTGAGGAAAATCGAACTAGCGGGGTCCAGGCACCTTACGAGCAGTACTTC.

CDR3 in amino acids: CASSEDPRTGSYYGYTF. Written as DNA, the CDR3 is TGTGCCAGCAGTGAAGACCCTCGGACAGGGTCCTACTATGGCTACACCTTC. The gene calls are TRBV6-1 and TRBJ1-2; TRBD1 matches at 8 bases. CDR1 and CDR2 from the germline V gene are MNHNS and SASEGT. With 1 base clipped from V and 3 bases from J, the junction kept 10 bases outside the gene matches. The CDR3 runs to 17 residues.

The V gene is TRBV16, the J gene TRBJ2-5, with D tentatively TRBD1 (5 bases). Germline V gene data show CDR1 as KGHSY and CDR2 as FQNENV. V gave up 5 bases and J gave up 4 bases, with 23 bases separating them. The CDR3 is made up of 17 amino acids. In DNA, the CDR3 is TGTGCCAGCAGCGACAAAGCTAGGGGAACAGGCTTAGAGACCCAGTACTTC. Translating it yields CASSDKARGTGLETQYF.